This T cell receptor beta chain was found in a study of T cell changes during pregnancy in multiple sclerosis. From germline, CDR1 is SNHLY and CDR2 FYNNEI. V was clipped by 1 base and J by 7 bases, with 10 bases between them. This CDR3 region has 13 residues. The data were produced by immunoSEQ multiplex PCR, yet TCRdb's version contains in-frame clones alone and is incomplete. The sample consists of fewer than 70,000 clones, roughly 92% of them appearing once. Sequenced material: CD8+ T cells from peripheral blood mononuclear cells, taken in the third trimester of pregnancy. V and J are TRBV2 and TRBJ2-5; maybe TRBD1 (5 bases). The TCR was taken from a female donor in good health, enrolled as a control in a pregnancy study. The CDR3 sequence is CASSEVGQGTQYF. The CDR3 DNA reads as TGTGCCAGCAGTGAAGTCGGCCAGGGGACCCAGTACTTC.